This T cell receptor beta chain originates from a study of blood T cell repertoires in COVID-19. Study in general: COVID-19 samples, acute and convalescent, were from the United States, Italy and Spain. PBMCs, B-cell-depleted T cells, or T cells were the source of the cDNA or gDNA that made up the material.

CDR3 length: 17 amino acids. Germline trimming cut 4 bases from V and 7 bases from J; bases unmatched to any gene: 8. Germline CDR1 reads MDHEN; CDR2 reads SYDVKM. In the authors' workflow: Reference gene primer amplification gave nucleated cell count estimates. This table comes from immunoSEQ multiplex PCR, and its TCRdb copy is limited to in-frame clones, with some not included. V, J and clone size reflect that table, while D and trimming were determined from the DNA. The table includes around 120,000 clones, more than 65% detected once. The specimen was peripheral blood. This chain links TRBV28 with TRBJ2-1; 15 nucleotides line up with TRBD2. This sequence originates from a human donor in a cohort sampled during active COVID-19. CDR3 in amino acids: CASSYRGLAGGYNEQFF. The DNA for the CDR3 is TGTGCCAGCAGTTACAGAGGACTAGCGGGGGGGTATAATGAGCAGTTCTTC.